The TCR beta chain described here comes from a study of cytomegalovirus exposure and HLA in healthy donors. Study observations and caveats: Relative to equally common others, HLA-associated TCR beta chains showed greater clonal expansion in a later analysis. As immune exposure information, only CMV serostatus was available.

Each donor was healthy, and each was a bone marrow donor. The germline gives CDR1 LNHDA, CDR2 SQIVND (reference sequence). After removal of 3 bases from V and 6 bases from J, the junction contained 6 bases not matched to a gene. This CDR3 spans 15 amino acids. Concerning this clone itself: No antigen is known for it.

The PCR employed 60 Vbeta primers together with 13 Jbeta primers. In the original processing: Per a later analysis, the number of unique TCR beta chains was about 80 million, of which roughly 9.9 million were shared. Sequencing was performed with immunoSEQ multiplex PCR; in TCRdb, only in-frame clones are kept and a portion is missing. V and J calls and clone size are given by that table; D and trimming were obtained from the DNA. The sample holds under 200,000 clones, around three quarters seen once. Sequenced: PBMCs. The rearrangement links TRBV19 to TRBJ1-2; the match to TRBD1 covers 11 bases. The receptor was isolated from a man aged 25-40 years in good health and CMV-seropositive. CDR3 residues: CASSIWTGGSHGYTF. The CDR3 nucleotides are TGTGCCAGTAGTATCTGGACAGGGGGCAGTCATGGCTACACCTTC.